Shown below are 29 T cell receptor beta chains from a single sample sequenced in a study of shared clonotypes between healthy human individuals. Using immunoSEQ multiplex PCR, the repertoire was profiled, and TCRdb retains in-frame clones only, with some absent. Counted here are about 87,000 clones, approximately 51% occurring once; the ten biggest clones make up approximately 15%. Sequenced: PBMCs. Receptor source: a woman in her 40s in good health. Some clones in this sample may be carry-over from other donors' samples.

This clone was seen at least ten times. This chain connects TRBV23-1 to TRBJ2-3, with D uncertain. TRBV23-1 is treated as an ORF (open reading frame) with a function not yet certain. The CDR3 length is 10 residues. The ends were cut back, 11 bases at V and 13 bases at J, with 16 bases in the middle. The CDR3 nucleotides are TGCGCCCCAATGAACCATTGGGAGTATTTT. Translated: CAPMNHWEYF.

This clone has a single count. The chain carries TRBV30 and TRBJ1-2; weak D call: TRBD1 (5 bases). This CDR3 spans 14 amino acids. Trimming left V 1 base short and J 8 bases short, with 17 bases between. CDR1 is GTSNPN, CDR2 SVGIG, per germline (reference sequence). The CDR3 sequence is CAWSESGRSRGYTF. In DNA form, the CDR3 reads TGTGCCTGGAGTGAATCAGGGAGGTCACGGGGCTACACCTTC.

This clone has a handful of counts. V and J are TRBV5-1 and TRBJ1-5; no definite D call. The germline gives CDR1 SGHRS, CDR2 YFSETQ. The CDR3 totals 15 residues. V was pared by 3 bases and J by 0 bases, with 10 bases between. The CDR3 DNA reads TGCGCCAGCAGCTCTGATGGGATTAGCAATCAGCCCCAGCATTTT. Amino acids: CASSSDGISNQPQHF.

This clone showed up just a few times. V is TRBV4-2 and J is TRBJ1-5; D unresolved. The CDR3 is made up of 14 amino acids. CDR1 and CDR2 from the germline V gene are LGHNA and YNFKEQ. Deletions cut 4 bases from V and 2 bases from J, with 9 bases between. This CDR3 is CASSPDGGNQPQHF. The CDR3 coding sequence is TGTGCCAGCAGCCCGGACGGCGGCAATCAGCCCCAGCATTTT.

The rearrangement uses TRBV7-3 and TRBJ2-1; 8 bases line up with TRBD2. The CDR3 totals 15 residues. J was trimmed by 7 bases and V by 1 base; bases with no gene match: 6. From germline, CDR1 is SGHTA and CDR2 FQGTGA. The CDR3 protein is CASSLMAGGRNEQFF. Written as DNA, the CDR3 is TGTGCCAGCAGCTTAATGGCGGGAGGTAGGAATGAGCAGTTCTTC.

There are many counts of this clone. V and J are TRBV19 and TRBJ2-2; D gene uncertain. Trimming removed 7 bases at V and 3 bases at J, with 12 bases between. From germline, CDR1 is LNHDA and CDR2 SQIVND (reference sequence). The CDR3 is made up of 14 amino acids. The CDR3 nucleotides read TGTGCCAGTACCGGCCAGCTATACACCGGGGAGCTGTTTTTT. It specifies CASTGQLYTGELFF. Variable domain in full (rest from reference TRBV19 and TRBJ2-2): DGGITQSPKYLFRKEGQNVTLSCEQNLNHDAMYWYRQDPGQGLRLIYYSQIVNDFQKGDIAEGYSVSREKKESFPLTVTSAQKNPTAFYLCASTGQLYTGELFFGEGSRLTVL.

This rearrangement joins TRBV6-1 to TRBJ2-7; 8 nucleotides agree with TRBD1. The V gene end was trimmed by 2 bases and the J gene end by 4 bases; junction bases not matched to a gene: 7. CDR3 length: 15 amino acids. Per the germline V gene, CDR1 is MNHNS and CDR2 is SASEGT. The CDR3 DNA sequence: TGTGCCAGCAGTGAAAGGGACAGGTGGATGTACGAGCAGTACTTC. It encodes CASSERDRWMYEQYF.

The rearrangement links TRBV29-1 to TRBJ2-1; no clear D gene. Germline CDR1 SQVTM, CDR2 ANQGSEA. This CDR3 has 14 residues. Trimming cost V 4 bases and J 0 bases, with 10 bases left between them. The CDR3 loop is CSVGVVVSYNEQFF. The CDR3 bases are TGCAGCGTTGGGGTCGTAGTCTCCTACAATGAGCAGTTCTTC.

This clone was seen many times. The chain combines TRBV5-1 with TRBJ2-1; D not resolved. Germline CDR1 reads SGHRS; CDR2 reads YFSETQ. CDR3 size: 11 residues. V was shortened by 1 base and J by 8 bases, with 4 bases between the two germline ends. The chain's CDR3 is CASSLLDEQFF. In DNA, the CDR3 is TGCGCCAGCAGCTTGTTGGATGAGCAGTTCTTC.

This clone was seen only a few times. The CDR3 region has the DNA TGTGCCAGCAGGTTCCGGGACAGGGTCGGAAAACTGTTTTTT. The encoded protein is CASRFRDRVGKLFF. V gene TRBV28 combines with J gene TRBJ1-4; 9 positions agree with TRBD1. Looked up from germline, CDR1 is MDHEN and CDR2 is SYDVKM. J lost 10 bases, V lost 6 bases, and 9 bases had no gene match. The CDR3 sequence is 14 residues long.

In this sample, this clone turned up many times. J is TRBJ2-7 and V is TRBV28; 9 bases match TRBD2. This CDR3 has 16 amino acids. V shed 2 bases, J shed 5 bases, and the junction held 10 bases outside the gene matches. Germline V gene lookup returns CDR1 MDHEN and CDR2 SYDVKM. The CDR3 DNA reads as TGTGCCAGCAGTTTAGGGTCCGCGGGAGGGCCCCACGAGCAGTACTTC. Translating it yields CASSLGSAGGPHEQYF. Supplemented by reference TRBV28 and TRBJ2-7, the full variable domain reads DVKVTQSSRYLVKRTGEKVFLECVQDMDHENMFWYRQDPGLGLRLIYFSYDVKMKEKGDIPEGYSVSREKKERFSLILESASTNQTSMYLCASSLGSAGGPHEQYFGPGTRLTVT.

The rearrangement links TRBV29-1 to TRBJ1-4, with TRBD1 matching 12 bases. V was pared by 4 bases and J by 4 bases, with 4 bases of the junction left unmatched. CDR3 size: 15 residues. CDR1 and CDR2 (germline): SQVTM, ANQGSEA. CDR3 amino acids: CSVVGTGGFNEKLFF. The CDR3 nucleotides are TGCAGCGTTGTAGGGACAGGGGGCTTTAATGAAAAACTGTTTTTT.

The chain links TRBV6-1 to TRBJ2-7, with D perhaps TRBD1 (6 bases). With 3 bases removed from V and 2 bases from J, the gap between germline ends came to 14 bases. Germline-derived CDR1 and CDR2 are MNHNS and SASEGT. This CDR3 has 15 residues. The chain's CDR3 is CASSDRGSSAYEQYF. CDR3 sequence (DNA): TGTGCCAGCAGTGATAGGGGGTCCTCGGCCTACGAGCAGTACTTC.

This clone was found once. The genes are TRBV15 and TRBJ2-7; 8 nucleotides line up with TRBD2. Per the germline V gene, CDR1 is LNHNV and CDR2 is YYDKDF (reference sequence). The CDR3 consists of 14 residues. V was pared by 1 base and J by 2 bases, with 1 base of the junction left unmatched. CDR3 in amino acids: CATSRAGRAYEQYF. CDR3 in DNA: TGTGCCACCAGCAGAGCCGGGAGGGCCTACGAGCAGTACTTC.

Note on this clone: This may come from a read error, since a much larger clone is one base off. This chain uses TRBV7-9 with TRBJ2-1, with TRBD1 identical over 8 bases. The CDR3 runs 16 residues. CDR1 and CDR2 from the germline V gene are SEHNR and FQNEAQ (reference sequence). CDR3 nucleotide sequence: TGTGCCAGCAGCGCGGGACAGGCGAGCTCCCACAATGAGCAGTTCTTC. Translated, it gives CASSAGQASSHNEQFF. Supplemented by reference TRBV7-9 and TRBJ2-1, the full variable domain reads DTGVSQNPRHKITKRGQNVTFRCDPISEHNRLYWYRQTLGQGPEFLTYFQNEAQLEKSRLLSDRFSAERPKGSFSTLEIQRTEQGDSAMYLCASSAGQASSHNEQFFGPGTRLTVL.

The CDR3 nucleotides read TGTGCCTGGAGTGGGGGGACAGGGAGGTCCTATAATTCACCCCTCCACTTT. Translating it yields CAWSGGTGRSYNSPLHF. V gene TRBV30 combines with J gene TRBJ1-6; 9 bases line up with TRBD1. This CDR3 has 17 residues. V was pared by 1 base and J by 1 base, with 5 bases of the junction left unmatched. The germline V gene encodes CDR1 GTSNPN and CDR2 SVGIG (reference sequence).

The chain combines TRBV11-3 with TRBJ2-1, with D tentatively TRBD2 (5 bases). The CDR3 runs to 15 residues. The ends were cut back, 1 base at V and 1 base at J, with 8 bases in the middle. Germline V gives CDR1 SGHNT, CDR2 YENEEA. This chain's CDR3 is CASSLGGYSYNEQFF. The CDR3 DNA is TGTGCCAGCAGCTTAGGCGGGTATTCCTACAATGAGCAGTTCTTC. The full variable domain, rest sourced from reference TRBV11-3 and TRBJ2-1, is EAGVVQSPRYKIIEKKQPVAFWCNPISGHNTLYWYLQNLGQGPELLIRYENEEAVDDSQLPKDRFSAERLKGVDSTLKIQPAELGDSAVYLCASSLGGYSYNEQFFGPGTRLTVL.

The V gene is TRBV5-6, the J gene TRBJ2-5, with D possibly being TRBD1 or TRBD2 (5 bases each). This CDR3 is built from 13 residues. Germline CDR1 SGHDT, CDR2 YYEEEE. With 4 bases removed from V and 1 base from J, the gap between germline ends came to 8 bases. The CDR3 loop is CASSRGPQETQYF. CDR3 nucleotides: TGTGCCAGCAGCCGGGGACCCCAAGAGACCCAGTACTTC.

The chain couples TRBV27 to TRBJ2-5; tentative D call: TRBD1 (6 bases). The CDR3 consists of 12 residues. Trimming took 5 bases from V and 11 from J, leaving 15 bases between them. From germline, CDR1 is MNHEY and CDR2 SMNVEV (reference sequence). The CDR3 protein is CASSIRGREQYF. CDR3 sequence (DNA): TGTGCCAGCAGTATCAGGGGAAGGGAGCAGTACTTC.

J is TRBJ1-1 and V is TRBV28, with D unclear. The CDR3 runs 14 residues. CDR1 is MDHEN, CDR2 SYDVKM, per germline. The ends were cut back, 3 bases at V and 4 bases at J, with 12 bases in the middle. CDR3 residues: CASSLWVPPTEAFF. The CDR3, as DNA: TGTGCCAGCAGTTTGTGGGTTCCCCCCACTGAAGCTTTCTTT.

This clone was counted once. V gene TRBV5-1 combines with J gene TRBJ2-7, with 12 bases matching TRBD1. V trimming: 2 bases; J trimming: 5 bases; junction bases outside the gene matches: 5. Germline-derived CDR1 and CDR2 are SGHRS and YFSETQ. CDR3 length equals 15 residues. The CDR3 sequence is CASSFAGTGGDEQYF. The CDR3 region has the DNA TGCGCCAGCAGCTTTGCCGGGACAGGGGGCGACGAGCAGTACTTC. The full variable domain, its missing parts supplied by reference TRBV5-1 and TRBJ2-7, is KAGVTQTPRYLIKTRGQQVTLSCSPISGHRSVSWYQQTPGQGLQFLFEYFSETQRNKGNFPGRFSGRQFSNSRSEMNVSTLELGDSALYLCASSFAGTGGDEQYFGPGTRLTVT.

The chain has TRBV14 and TRBJ2-3; D is unclear. The germline V gene has CDR1 SGHDN and CDR2 FVKESK. V was pared by 5 bases and J by 6 bases, with 9 bases between. This CDR3 comprises 12 residues. DNA for the CDR3: TGTGCCAGCAGCTACATTGACGATACGCAGTATTTT. This sequence encodes CASSYIDDTQYF. The full variable domain, rest sourced from reference TRBV14 and TRBJ2-3, is EAGVTQFPSHSVIEKGQTVTLRCDPISGHDNLYWYRRVMGKEIKFLLHFVKESKQDESGMPNNRFLAERTGGTYSTLKVQPAELEDSGVYFCASSYIDDTQYFGPGTRLTVL.

The V and J genes are TRBV7-9 and TRBJ2-5; no clear D gene. The ends were cut back, 1 base at V and 5 bases at J, with 8 bases in the middle. This CDR3 has 13 amino acids. Germline-derived CDR1 and CDR2 are SEHNR and FQNEAQ (reference sequence). The CDR3 region is CASSLVGSETQYF. DNA of the CDR3: TGTGCCAGCAGCTTAGTTGGTTCGGAGACCCAGTACTTC.

This clone was detected a few times. This sequence joins TRBV30 and TRBJ2-7, with TRBD1 as a possible D gene (5 bases). CDR1 GTSNPN and CDR2 SVGIG come from the germline V gene (reference sequence). With 3 bases removed from V and 13 bases from J, the gap between germline ends came to 16 bases. The CDR3 is made up of 11 amino acids. The CDR3 DNA reads TGTGCCTGGAGGGGGCGTCTGACTGTCTACTTC. It encodes CAWRGRLTVYF.

The chain carries TRBV28 and TRBJ2-7, with no clear D. With 2 bases removed from V and 4 bases from J, the gap between germline ends came to 9 bases. Per the germline V gene, CDR1 is MDHEN and CDR2 is SYDVKM. The CDR3 has 13 amino acids. The CDR3 coding sequence is TGTGCCAGCAGTTTAGGAATTCTGTACGAGCAGTACTTC. As protein: CASSLGILYEQYF.

The gene calls are TRBV11-2 and TRBJ2-1, with unresolved D. Germline lookup yields CDR1 SGHAT and CDR2 FQNNGV. This CDR3 is built from 17 residues. V was cut by 3 bases and J by 4 bases, with 19 bases left in between. The CDR3 DNA reads as TGTGCCAGCAGCTTGACGTTGGGTATCGATGATTACAATGAGCAGTTCTTC. It encodes CASSLTLGIDDYNEQFF. Full variable domain (rest looked up from reference TRBV11-2 and TRBJ2-1): EAGVAQSPRYKIIEKRQSVAFWCNPISGHATLYWYQQILGQGPKLLIQFQNNGVVDDSQLPKDRFSAERLKGVDSTLKIQPAKLEDSAVYLCASSLTLGIDDYNEQFFGPGTRLTVL.

The V and J genes are TRBV30 and TRBJ2-2; D may be TRBD2 (5 bases). Trimming stripped 4 bases from V and 8 bases from J, with 11 bases between. Germline lookup yields CDR1 GTSNPN and CDR2 SVGIG (reference sequence). The CDR3 consists of 12 residues. CDR3 in amino acids: CAWNPGFGELFF. The CDR3 bases are TGTGCCTGGAATCCGGGGTTTGGGGAGCTGTTTTTT.

In the case of this clone: The junction does not match germline at one end; this may be a read error. The J gene is TRBJ2-4, the V gene TRBV11-2; 7 bases are shared with TRBD2. Germline values: CDR1 SGHAT, CDR2 FQNNGV. The CDR3 is made up of 13 amino acids. CDR3: CASSLSGGRDPMF. CDR3 in DNA: TGTGCCAGCAGCCTCTCGGGGGGACGGGACCCCATGTTC.

This clone appeared a few times. J is TRBJ2-5 and V is TRBV30; D is tentatively TRBD1 or TRBD2 (5 bases each). V lost 6 bases and J 5 bases, leaving 10 bases between the germline ends. The CDR3 is 11 amino acids. Germline values: CDR1 GTSNPN, CDR2 SVGIG (reference sequence). The CDR3 nucleotides read TGTGCCTGTCTCTGGGGGGAGACCCAGTACTTC. This gives the protein CACLWGETQYF.